The 9 T cell receptor beta chains below were found in one sample sequenced in a study of naive and memory T cell subsets. Study-level results: Naive repertoires, especially CD8, held a few larger clonotypes, possibly memory cells re-expressing CD45RA.

An equimolar mix of two oligonucleotides served as the beta constant-region primer for TRBC1 and TRBC2. Four rounds of PCR amplified the ligated cDNA using nested alpha and beta constant-region primers plus SP2. Each CDR3 protein gets one entry after TCRdb re-called the UMI-ligation and nested PCR reads with MiXCR. The sample records fewer than 150,000 distinct CDR3 sequences, more than 15% being singletons. Their recognized antigens are unknown. The sample consisted of naive CD8+ T cells from blood. All receptors derive from a human donor in good health.

This chain links TRBV30 with TRBJ1-1, with 8 positions matching TRBD1. The CDR3 runs to 13 residues. The V gene's germline CDR1 is GTSNPN and CDR2 SVGIG (reference sequence). V trimming: 3 bases; J trimming: 4 bases; junction bases outside the gene matches: 4. The CDR3 protein is CAWSNTGGTEAFF. In nucleotides, the CDR3 is TGTGCCTGGAGCAACACAGGGGGCACTGAAGCTTTCTTT.

The chain joins TRBV29-1 to TRBJ2-1; 9 nucleotides agree with TRBD2. V lost 4 bases and J lost 6; bases outside the gene matches: 7. Per the germline V gene, CDR1 is SQVTM and CDR2 is ANQGSEA. This CDR3 has 14 amino acids. CDR3 protein: CSVAASGIRNEQFF. The CDR3 coding sequence is TGCAGCGTTGCTGCTAGCGGGATTCGCAATGAGCAGTTCTTC.

This clonotype was found a few times. V usage is TRBV29-1 and J usage is TRBJ2-4; 8 positions match TRBD2. This CDR3 spans 15 amino acids. Germline loops: CDR1 SQVTM, CDR2 ANQGSEA. J gave up 5 bases and V 0 bases, and 6 bases lay outside the gene matches. CDR3 bases: TGCAGCGTTGAAGATCTTAGCGGGACGGAAAACATTCAGTACTTC. Its translation is CSVEDLSGTENIQYF.

This chain uses TRBV24-1 with TRBJ1-1; D call uncertain. Germline CDR1 KGHDR, CDR2 SFDVKD. Trimming removed 8 bases from V and 2 bases from J, with 14 bases in between. The CDR3 totals 14 residues. CDR3 coding DNA: TGTGCCACCATGGGCCCTACTACTAACACTGAAGCTTTCTTT. Amino acid sequence: CATMGPTTNTEAFF.

This chain connects TRBV30 to TRBJ1-1; D not resolved. Trimming pared 0 bases from V and 6 bases from J, leaving 11 bases between. The CDR3 has 13 amino acids. Germline V gene data show CDR1 as GTSNPN and CDR2 as SVGIG (reference sequence). The CDR3 DNA sequence: TGTGCCTGGAGTGTAGGCCCGGACTCTGAAGCTTTCTTT. Protein product: CAWSVGPDSEAFF.

This clonotype was counted many times. The rearrangement uses TRBV7-8 and TRBJ2-1, with D unresolved. CDR1 is SGHVS and CDR2 is FQNEAQ in the germline V gene. V shed 5 bases and J shed 3 bases, with 14 bases lying between them. This CDR3 contains 15 residues. The CDR3 sequence is CASSETWQNYNEQFF. The DNA for the CDR3 is TGTGCCAGCAGCGAGACGTGGCAGAACTACAATGAGCAGTTCTTC.

V usage is TRBV24-1 and J usage is TRBJ2-2; no clear D gene. Germline-derived CDR1 and CDR2 are KGHDR and SFDVKD. This CDR3 contains 13 residues. With 1 base removed from V and 8 bases from J, the gap between germline ends came to 7 bases. This CDR3 reads CATSDLLGGELFF. The CDR3 nucleotides are TGTGCCACCAGTGATTTATTAGGAGGGGAGCTGTTTTTT.

CDR3 sequence reads: CASSPTQGKSSGNTIYF. The CDR3 DNA reads TGTGCCAGCAGTCCAACCCAGGGGAAAAGCTCTGGAAACACCATATATTTT. J is TRBJ1-3 and V is TRBV6-6; TRBD1 is a possible D gene (6 bases). Trimming took 5 bases from V and 0 from J, leaving 17 bases between them. The CDR3 loop spans 17 amino acids. Germline values: CDR1 MNHNY, CDR2 SVGAGI (reference sequence).

The chain carries TRBV3-1 and TRBJ2-7; 9 positions agree with TRBD2. Germline trimming cut 4 bases from V and 3 bases from J; bases unmatched to any gene: 10. From germline, CDR1 is LGHDT and CDR2 YNNKEL (reference sequence). The CDR3 extends over 16 amino acids. This CDR3 reads CASSLPQTSGHYEQYF. The DNA of the CDR3 is TGTGCCAGCAGCCTGCCCCAGACTAGCGGTCACTACGAGCAGTACTTC.